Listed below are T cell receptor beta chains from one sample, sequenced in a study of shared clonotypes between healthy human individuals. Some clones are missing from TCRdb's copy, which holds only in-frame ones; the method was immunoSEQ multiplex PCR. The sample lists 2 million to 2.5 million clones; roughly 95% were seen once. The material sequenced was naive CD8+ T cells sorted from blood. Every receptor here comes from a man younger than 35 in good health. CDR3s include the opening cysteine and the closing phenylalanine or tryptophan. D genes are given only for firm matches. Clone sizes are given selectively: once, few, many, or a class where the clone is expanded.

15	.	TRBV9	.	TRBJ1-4	TGTGCCAGCTCCCTTGGAGGGGCAACTAATGAAAAACTGTTTTTT	CASSLGGATNEKLFF
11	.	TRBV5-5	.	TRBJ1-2	TGTGCCAGCAGCCTCGTGGGTGGCTACACCTTC	CASSLVGGYTF
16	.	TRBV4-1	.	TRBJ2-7	TGCGCCAGCAGCCAGGAGCCTGGGACACTAGTCTACGAGCAGTACTTC	CASSQEPGTLVYEQYF
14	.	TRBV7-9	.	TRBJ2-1	TGTGCCAGCAGCTTGGGCTTCGACTCGACTGAGCAGTTCTTC	CASSLGFDSTEQFF
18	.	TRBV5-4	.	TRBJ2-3	TGTGCCAGCAGCTTGTGGGGGAGATCGGCGGTTAGCACAGATACGCAGTATTTT	CASSLWGRSAVSTDTQYF
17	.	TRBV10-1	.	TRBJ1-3	TGCGCCAGCAGTGAATGGGCAGGGTCGGACTCTGGAAACACCATATATTTT	CASSEWAGSDSGNTIYF
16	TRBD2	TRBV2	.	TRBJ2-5	TGTGCCAGCAGCGACCCTAGCGGGGGGACTCAGGAGACCCAGTACTTC	CASSDPSGGTQETQYF
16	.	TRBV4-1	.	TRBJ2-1	TGCGCCAGCAGCCAAGAAGCGCGGGATTTTTACAATGAGCAGTTCTTC	CASSQEARDFYNEQFF
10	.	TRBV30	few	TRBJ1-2	TGTGCCTGGAGGGGCTATGGCTACACCTTC	CAWRGYGYTF
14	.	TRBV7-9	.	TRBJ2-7	TGTGCCAGCAGCACCGGACCGGGAACCTACGAGCAGTACTTC	CASSTGPGTYEQYF
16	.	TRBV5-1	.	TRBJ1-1	TGCGCCAGCAGCTCCCACCCCGGGACAACGAACACTGAAGCTTTCTTT	CASSSHPGTTNTEAFF
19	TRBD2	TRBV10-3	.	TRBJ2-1	TGTGCCATCAGTGAGTCCCCGGCGGGAGAGGCTGTTTTTAGCTCTGAGCAGTTCTTC	CAISESPAGEAVFSSEQFF
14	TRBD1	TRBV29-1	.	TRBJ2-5	TGCAGCGTTGAAGACCTGGGACAGCGGGAGACCCAGTACTTC	CSVEDLGQRETQYF
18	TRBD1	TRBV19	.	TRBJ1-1	TGTGCCAGTAGTATAGATCCCCTATTAGGGACAGGGAACACTGAAGCTTTCTTT	CASSIDPLLGTGNTEAFF